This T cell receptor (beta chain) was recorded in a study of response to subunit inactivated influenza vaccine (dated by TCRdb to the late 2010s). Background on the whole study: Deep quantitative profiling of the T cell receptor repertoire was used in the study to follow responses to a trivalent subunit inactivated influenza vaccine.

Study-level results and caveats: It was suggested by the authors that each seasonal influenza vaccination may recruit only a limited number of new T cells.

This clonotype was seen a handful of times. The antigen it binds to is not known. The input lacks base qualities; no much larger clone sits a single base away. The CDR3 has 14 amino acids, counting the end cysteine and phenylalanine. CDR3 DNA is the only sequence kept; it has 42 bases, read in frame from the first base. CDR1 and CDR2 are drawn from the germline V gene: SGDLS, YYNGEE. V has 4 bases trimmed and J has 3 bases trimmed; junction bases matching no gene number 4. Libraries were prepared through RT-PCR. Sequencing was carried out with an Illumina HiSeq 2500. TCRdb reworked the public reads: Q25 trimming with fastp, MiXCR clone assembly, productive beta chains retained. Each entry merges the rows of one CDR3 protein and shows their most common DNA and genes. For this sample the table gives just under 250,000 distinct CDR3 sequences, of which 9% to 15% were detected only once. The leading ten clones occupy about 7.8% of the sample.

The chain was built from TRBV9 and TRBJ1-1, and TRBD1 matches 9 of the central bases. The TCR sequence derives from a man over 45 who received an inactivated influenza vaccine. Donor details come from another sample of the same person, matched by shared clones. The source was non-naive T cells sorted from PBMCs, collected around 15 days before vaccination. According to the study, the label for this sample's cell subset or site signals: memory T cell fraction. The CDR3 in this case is CASSNRQGDTEAFF. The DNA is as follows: TGTGCCAGCAGCAACAGACAGGGGGACACTGAAGCTTTCTTT.